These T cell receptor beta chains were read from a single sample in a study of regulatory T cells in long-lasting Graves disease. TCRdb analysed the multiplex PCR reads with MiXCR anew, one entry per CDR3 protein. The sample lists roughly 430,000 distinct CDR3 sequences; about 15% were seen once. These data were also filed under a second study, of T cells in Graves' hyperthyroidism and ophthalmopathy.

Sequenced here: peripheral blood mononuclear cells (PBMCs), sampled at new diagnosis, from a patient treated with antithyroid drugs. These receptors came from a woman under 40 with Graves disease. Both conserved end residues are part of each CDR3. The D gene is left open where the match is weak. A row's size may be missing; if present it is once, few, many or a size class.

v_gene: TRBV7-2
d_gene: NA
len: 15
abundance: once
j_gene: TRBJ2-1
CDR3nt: TGTGCCAGCAGCTTGGCTCGGGGCACCCCATATGAGCAGCTCTTC
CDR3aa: CASSLARGTPYEQLF

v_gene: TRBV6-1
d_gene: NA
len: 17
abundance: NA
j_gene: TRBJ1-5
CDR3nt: TGTGCCAGCAGTGCCAGACCGGGAGGGACGGGTTATCAGCCCCAGCATTTT
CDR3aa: CASSARPGGTGYQPQHF

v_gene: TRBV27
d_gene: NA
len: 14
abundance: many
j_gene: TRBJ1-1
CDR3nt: TGTGCCAGCAGTTTAAGGGGCCAAGGGGTCGGGGCTTTCTTT
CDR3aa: CASSLRGQGVGAFF

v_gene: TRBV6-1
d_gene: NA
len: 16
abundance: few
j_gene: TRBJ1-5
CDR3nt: TGTGCCAGCATTGATTCATCGGGGGGGAGTTATCAGCCCCAGCATTTT
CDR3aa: CASIDSSGGSYQPQHF

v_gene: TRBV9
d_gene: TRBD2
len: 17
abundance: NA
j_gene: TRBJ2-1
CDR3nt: TGTGCCAGCAGCCACCTGGTGGGGAGGGTAAGCTACAATGAGCAGTTCTTC
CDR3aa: CASSHLVGRVSYNEQFF

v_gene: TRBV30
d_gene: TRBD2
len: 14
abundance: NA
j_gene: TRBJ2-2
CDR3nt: TGTGCCTGGAGAATGCAGGGAGGGGTCGGGGAGCTGTTTTTT
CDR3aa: CAWRMQGGVGELFF

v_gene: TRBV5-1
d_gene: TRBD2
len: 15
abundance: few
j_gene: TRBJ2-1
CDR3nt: TGCGCCAGCAGCGGCGGGACTAGCGGGATCAATGAGCAGTTCTTC
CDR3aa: CASSGGTSGINEQFF

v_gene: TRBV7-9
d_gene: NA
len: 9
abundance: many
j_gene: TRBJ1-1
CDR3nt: TGTGCCAGCAGCTTAGGAGGACCTTTT
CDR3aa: CASSLGGPF

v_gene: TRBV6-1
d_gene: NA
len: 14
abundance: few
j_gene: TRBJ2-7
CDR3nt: TGTGCCAGCAGTCATCCGGGGGCATCCTACGAGCAGTACTTC
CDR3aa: CASSHPGASYEQYF

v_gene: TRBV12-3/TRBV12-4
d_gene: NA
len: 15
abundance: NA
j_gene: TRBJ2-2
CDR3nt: TGTGCCAGCAGTTTTGGGATCACGAACACCGGGGAGCTGTTTTTT
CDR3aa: CASSFGITNTGELFF

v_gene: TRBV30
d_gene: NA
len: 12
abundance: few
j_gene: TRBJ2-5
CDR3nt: TGTGCCTGGAATCGACATGATGAGACCCAGTACTTC
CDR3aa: CAWNRHDETQYF

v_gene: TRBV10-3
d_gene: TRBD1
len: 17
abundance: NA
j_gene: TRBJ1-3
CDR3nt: TGTGCCATCAGTGTGGGGACAGGGTCAGAGACTGGAAACACCATATATTTT
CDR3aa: CAISVGTGSETGNTIYF

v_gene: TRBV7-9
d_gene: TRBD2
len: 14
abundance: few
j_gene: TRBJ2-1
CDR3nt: TGTGCCAGCAGCTTTACGGGAGGTCTCGATGAGCAGTTCTTC
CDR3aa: CASSFTGGLDEQFF

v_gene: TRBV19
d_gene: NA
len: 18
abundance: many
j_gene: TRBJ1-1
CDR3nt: TGTGCCAGTAGTATCCTTCCGGGAACGATGTCTGTGAACACTGAAGCTTTCTTT
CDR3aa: CASSILPGTMSVNTEAFF

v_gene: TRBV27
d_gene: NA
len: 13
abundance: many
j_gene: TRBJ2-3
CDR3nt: TGTGCCAGCAGTTCCCCTACGACAGATACGCAGTATTTT
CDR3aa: CASSSPTTDTQYF

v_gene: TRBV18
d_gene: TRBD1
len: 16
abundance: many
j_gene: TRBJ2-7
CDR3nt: TGTGCCAGCTCACCACTGCCGGGGACAGGGACGGGCGAGCAGTACTTC
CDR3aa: CASSPLPGTGTGEQYF

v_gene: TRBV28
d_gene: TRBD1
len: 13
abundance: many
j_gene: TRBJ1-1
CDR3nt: TGTGCCAGCGACAGGGGGCGGATCACTGAAGCTTTCTTT
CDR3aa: CASDRGRITEAFF

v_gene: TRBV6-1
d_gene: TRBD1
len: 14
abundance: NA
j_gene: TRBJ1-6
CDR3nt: TGTGCCAGCAGTCAGGGGGCGTATAATTCACCCCTCCACTTT
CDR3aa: CASSQGAYNSPLHF

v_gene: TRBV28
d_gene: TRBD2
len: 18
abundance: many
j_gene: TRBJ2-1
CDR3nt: TGTGCCAGCAGTTCAAGGGCCTCGAGTAGCGGGAGATGGGATGAGCAGTTCTTC
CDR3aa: CASSSRASSSGRWDEQFF

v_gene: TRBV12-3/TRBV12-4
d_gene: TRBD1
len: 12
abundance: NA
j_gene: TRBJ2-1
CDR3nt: TGTGGGACAGGGAGCTCCTACAATGAGCAGTTCTTC
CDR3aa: CGTGSSYNEQFF

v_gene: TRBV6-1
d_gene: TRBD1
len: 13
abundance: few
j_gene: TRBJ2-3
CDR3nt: TGTGCCAGCAGCGGACAGGACGTAAATACGCAGTATTTT
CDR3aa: CASSGQDVNTQYF

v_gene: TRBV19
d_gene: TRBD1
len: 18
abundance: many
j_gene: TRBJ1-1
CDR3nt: TGTGCCAGTAGAAAACGGCAGGGGGCGCGCATTTCGGTCACTGAAGCTTTCTTT
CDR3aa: CASRKRQGARISVTEAFF

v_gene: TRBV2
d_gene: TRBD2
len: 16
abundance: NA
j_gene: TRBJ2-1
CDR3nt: TGTGCCAGCAGGGAACTAGCGGGTAACACCTACAATGAGCAGTTCTTC
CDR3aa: CASRELAGNTYNEQFF

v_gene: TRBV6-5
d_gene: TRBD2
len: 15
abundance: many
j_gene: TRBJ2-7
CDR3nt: TGTGCCAGCAGTTACGGGAGCGGGGGCTCCTACGAGCAGTACTTC
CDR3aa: CASSYGSGGSYEQYF

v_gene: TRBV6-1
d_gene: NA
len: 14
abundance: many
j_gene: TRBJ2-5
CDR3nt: TGTGCCAGCACCCACAGTCACAGTGGGGAGACCCAGTACTTC
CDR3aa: CASTHSHSGETQYF

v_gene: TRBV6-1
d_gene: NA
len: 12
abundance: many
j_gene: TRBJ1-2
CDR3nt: TGTGCCAGCAGTACCAATGGTTATGGCTACACCTTC
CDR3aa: CASSTNGYGYTF

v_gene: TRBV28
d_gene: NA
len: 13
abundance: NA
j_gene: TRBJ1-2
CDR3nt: TGTGCCAGCAGTGGGCGGGGGGACTATGGCTACACCTTC
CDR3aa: CASSGRGDYGYTF

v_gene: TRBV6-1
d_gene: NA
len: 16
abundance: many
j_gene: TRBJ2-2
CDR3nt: TGTGCCAGCAGTCACCCACGCGGGGCTGGGACCGGGGAGCTGTTTTTT
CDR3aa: CASSHPRGAGTGELFF

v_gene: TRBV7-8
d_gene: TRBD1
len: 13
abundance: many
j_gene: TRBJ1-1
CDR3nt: TGTGCCAGCAGCCAACAGGGGCTCGCTGAAGCTTTCTTT
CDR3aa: CASSQQGLAEAFF

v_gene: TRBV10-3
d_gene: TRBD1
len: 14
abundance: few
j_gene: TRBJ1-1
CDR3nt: TGTGCCATCACCCTTGCCCAGGGGGCTACTGAAGCTTTCTTT
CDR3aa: CAITLAQGATEAFF

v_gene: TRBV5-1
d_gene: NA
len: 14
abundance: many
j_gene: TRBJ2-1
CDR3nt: TGCGCCAGCAGCTTGGGGGTCTCCTACAATGAGCAGTTCTTC
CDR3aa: CASSLGVSYNEQFF

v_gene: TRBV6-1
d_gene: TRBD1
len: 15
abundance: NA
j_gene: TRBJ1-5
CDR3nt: TGTGCCAGCAGCCCGGACAGGGCCACCAATCAGCCCCAGCATTTT
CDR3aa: CASSPDRATNQPQHF

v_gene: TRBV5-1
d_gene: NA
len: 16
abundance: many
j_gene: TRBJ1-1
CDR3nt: TGCGCCAGCAGCTTAACTACAGGGAGAGGGAACACTGAAGCTTTCTTT
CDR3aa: CASSLTTGRGNTEAFF

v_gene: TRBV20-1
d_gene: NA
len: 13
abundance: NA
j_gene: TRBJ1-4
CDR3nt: TGCAGTGCTAGAGATTTCGGGGGAGAAAAACTGTTTTTT
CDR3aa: CSARDFGGEKLFF

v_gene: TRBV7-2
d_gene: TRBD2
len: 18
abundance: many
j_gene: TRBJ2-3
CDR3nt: TGTGCCAGCAGCTCAGCCTTTAAGGGAGCGGGAGTTGCAGATACGCAGTATTTT
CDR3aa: CASSSAFKGAGVADTQYF

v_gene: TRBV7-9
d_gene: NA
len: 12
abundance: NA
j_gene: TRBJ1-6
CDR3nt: TGTGCCAGCAGCTTCAGCGATTCACCCCTCCACTTT
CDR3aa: CASSFSDSPLHF

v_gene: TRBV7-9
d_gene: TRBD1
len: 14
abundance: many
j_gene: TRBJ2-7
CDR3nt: TGTGCCAGCAGCTTTTCACTTACAGGGGCCGAGCAGTACTTC
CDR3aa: CASSFSLTGAEQYF